The 7 T cell receptor beta chains below were found in one sample sequenced in a study of blood T cell repertoires in COVID-19. The repertoire was sequenced with immunoSEQ multiplex PCR; TCRdb's copy has only in-frame clones and lacks some. This sample has approximately 290,000 clones; roughly 90% occur once, and the top ten carry approximately 0.84%. Sequenced input: peripheral blood. The receptors were gathered from a man between 25 and 39 years old with acute or convalescent COVID-19.

The genes are TRBV2 and TRBJ1-5; a possible D gene is TRBD1 (6 bases). From germline, CDR1 is SNHLY and CDR2 FYNNEI. The length of the CDR3 is 14 residues. Trimming shortened V by 4 bases and J by 1 base, and 8 bases separated the two germline ends. CDR3 nucleotides: TGTGCCAGCAGTGCGGACAGAAGCAATCAGCCCCAGCATTTT. This translates into CASSADRSNQPQHF.

A single count supports this clone. The J gene is TRBJ1-4, the V gene TRBV4-2, with unresolved D. The ends were cut back, 2 bases at V and 0 bases at J, with 10 bases in the middle. The CDR3 is 16 amino acids. Germline loops: CDR1 LGHNA, CDR2 YNFKEQ. The chain's CDR3 is CASSQSGVTTNEKLFF. CDR3 DNA sequence: TGTGCCAGCAGCCAAAGCGGGGTAACAACTAATGAAAAACTGTTTTTT.

CDR3 amino acids: CASRVSGGANEQFF. The DNA of the CDR3 is TGTGCCAGCAGAGTAAGCGGGGGGGCCAATGAGCAGTTCTTC. The V and J genes are TRBV6-5 and TRBJ2-1; 10 bases align to TRBD2. V trimming: 6 bases; J trimming: 6 bases; junction bases outside the gene matches: 5. The CDR3 contains 14 residues. Germline V gene data show CDR1 as MNHEY and CDR2 as SVGAGI.

The J gene is TRBJ1-1, the V gene TRBV6-5, with D possibly TRBD1 on 6 matching bases. The V and J ends lost 2 bases and 0 bases respectively, with 10 bases between them. This CDR3 contains 15 residues. The germline gives CDR1 MNHEY, CDR2 SVGAGI. The CDR3 DNA follows: TGTGCCAGCAGTTACCAAGGGGGTATGAACACTGAAGCTTTCTTT. Translating gives CASSYQGGMNTEAFF.

CDR3 DNA: TGTGCCAGCAGCCGGACTAGCGCCGAGCAGTACTTC. It translates to CASSRTSAEQYF. The rearrangement links TRBV3-1 (or the pseudogene TRBV3-2) to TRBJ2-7; 9 bases fit TRBD2. The V segment lost 4 bases and the J segment 6 bases; nucleotides outside the gene matches: 1. CDR1 and CDR2 from the germline V gene are LGHDT and YNNKEL (reference sequence). The CDR3 is 12 residues long.

The gene calls are TRBV15 and TRBJ1-1; TRBD1 is a possible D gene (5 bases). This CDR3 contains 16 residues. Germline CDR1 reads LNHNV; CDR2 reads YYDKDF (reference sequence). V lost 1 base, J lost 6 bases, and 18 bases lay in between. The CDR3 loop is CATSRGAGLLGAEAFF. The CDR3 DNA reads TGTGCCACCAGCAGAGGGGCGGGACTCTTAGGGGCTGAAGCTTTCTTT.

V is TRBV6-4 and J is TRBJ2-7; TRBD1 aligns across 9 bases. CDR1 MRHNA and CDR2 SNTAGT come from the germline V gene. The CDR3 contains 16 residues. J gave up 6 bases and V 6 bases, and 15 bases lay outside the gene matches. CDR3 residues: CASSEGPPGQGFEQYF. The CDR3 nucleotides read TGTGCCAGCAGCGAAGGGCCCCCGGGACAGGGTTTCGAGCAGTACTTC.